These 24 T cell receptor beta chains share one sample of origin, sequenced in a study of PD-1 blockade in classical Hodgkin lymphoma. TCRdb's copy holds only in-frame clones and misses some; the assay was immunoSEQ multiplex PCR. The data show 20,000 to 30,000 clones, 75% to 95% seen once. The time point denotes: newly diagnosed, previously untreated cHL patient sample. Purified CD4+ T cells were obtained from thawed PBMCs through magnetic negative selection. The sample was CD4+ T cells from blood. Receptor source: a human donor with classical Hodgkin lymphoma.

The chain is built from TRBV27 and TRBJ2-2; TRBD2 agrees at 7 bases. The length of the CDR3 is 18 residues. The germline V gene encodes CDR1 MNHEY and CDR2 SMNVEV (reference sequence). Unmatched junction bases numbered 16, after V lost 6 bases and J lost 3 bases. The CDR3 reads CASRPWVGRGADTGELFF. As DNA, the CDR3 is TGTGCCAGCAGACCTTGGGTGGGGAGGGGCGCGGACACCGGGGAGCTGTTTTTT.

This chain connects TRBV5-1 to TRBJ1-4; tentative D call: TRBD1 (5 bases). Trimming took off 4 bases at V and 2 bases at J, with 15 bases between the two ends. The CDR3 is 16 amino acids. In germline, CDR1 is SGHRS, CDR2 YFSETQ. In DNA, the CDR3 is TGCGCCAGCAGCCCAACTCATTCAGGGACTAATGAAAAACTGTTTTTT. Protein: CASSPTHSGTNEKLFF.

Only a few counts were recorded for this clone. This chain joins TRBV27 and TRBJ1-2, with D tentatively TRBD1 (5 bases). V lost 3 bases and J 6 bases, leaving 11 bases between the germline ends. This CDR3 has 13 residues. Germline assignment: CDR1 MNHEY and CDR2 SMNVEV (reference sequence). The CDR3 loop reads CASSFRTQDGYTF. Here the CDR3 DNA reads TGTGCCAGCAGTTTTCGGACACAGGATGGCTACACCTTC.

The chain carries TRBV13 and TRBJ1-2; D is undetermined. Germline CDR1 and CDR2: PRHDT and FYEKMQ (reference sequence). The CDR3 totals 13 residues. V shed 3 bases and J shed 8 bases, with 13 bases lying between them. The CDR3 region has the DNA TGTGCCAGCAGCTTCTCCCGACTAGGCGGCTACACCTTC. Encoded protein: CASSFSRLGGYTF.

This clone was seen only once. The chain joins TRBV10-3 to TRBJ2-7, with a tentative D call TRBD2 (6 bases). CDR3 length: 16 amino acids. Germline-derived CDR1 and CDR2 are ENHRY and SYGVKD. V was cut by 1 base and J by 5 bases, with 18 bases left in between. The CDR3 spells CAISEFGGGTPHEQYF. In DNA, the CDR3 is TGTGCCATCAGTGAGTTTGGTGGGGGGACCCCCCACGAGCAGTACTTC.

The chain joins TRBV5-8 to TRBJ2-3; 10 positions agree with TRBD2. Trimming cost V 4 bases and J 3 bases; bases outside gene matches: 8. This CDR3 is built from 16 residues. Germline V CDR1 and CDR2: SGHTS, YDEGEE. CDR3 nucleotides: TGTGCCAGCAGCAAGAGGACTAGCGGCGGGACAGATACGCAGTATTTT. It translates to CASSKRTSGGTDTQYF.

The chain employs TRBV28 and TRBJ2-3, with unresolved D. Germline V gene sequence: CDR1 MDHEN, CDR2 SYDVKM. The CDR3 spans 15 residues. Trimming removed 5 bases at V and 2 bases at J, with 14 bases between. CDR3 DNA sequence: TGTGCCAGCAGTATCAGGACGACCCTCACAGATACGCAGTATTTT. Translation gives CASSIRTTLTDTQYF.

The genes are TRBV5-1 and TRBJ2-3; 8 bases are a match to TRBD1. J lost 6 bases, V lost 4 bases, and 7 bases had no gene match. The CDR3 has 14 residues. Germline V gene sequence: CDR1 SGHRS, CDR2 YFSETQ. Here the CDR3 DNA reads TGCGCCAGCAGCCTGACAGGGGCGGCGGATACGCAGTATTTT. This gives the protein CASSLTGAADTQYF.

The V gene is TRBV6-5, the J gene TRBJ2-1, with 9 bases fitting TRBD2. Germline CDR1 and CDR2: MNHEY and SVGAGI. This CDR3 has 15 residues. After removal of 0 bases from V and 8 bases from J, the junction contained 5 bases not matched to a gene. Written as DNA, the CDR3 is TGTGCCAGCAGTTACTCGCGGGGGGGCCTTGATGAGCAGTTCTTC. It is translated as CASSYSRGGLDEQFF.

The chain is built from TRBV19 and TRBJ1-6; TRBD1 matches at 7 bases. Germline assignment: CDR1 LNHDA and CDR2 SQIVND (reference sequence). The CDR3 loop spans 15 amino acids. Unmatched junction bases numbered 6, after V lost 5 bases and J lost 5 bases. The CDR3 DNA follows: TGTGCCAGTAGTTCTACAGGGGCGGATAATTCACCCCTCCACTTT. As protein: CASSSTGADNSPLHF.

This clone was counted only a few times. This chain links TRBV5-3 with TRBJ1-1; D unclear. TRBV5-3 is annotated as an ORF whose role is uncertain. This CDR3 comprises 15 residues. Trimming removed 0 bases from V and 2 bases from J, with 11 bases in between. The CDR3 coding sequence is TGTGCCAGAAGCTTGGTTTTTGGGAGAAACACTGAAGCTTTCTTT. It yields the protein CARSLVFGRNTEAFF.

The rearrangement uses TRBV28 and TRBJ2-5, with TRBD2 matching over 15 bases. This CDR3 has 19 amino acids. Trimming cost V 5 bases and J 5 bases; bases outside gene matches: 15. The germline gives CDR1 MDHEN, CDR2 SYDVKM. The CDR3 spells CASSPTTGLAGGLGETQYF. The CDR3 DNA sequence: TGTGCCAGCAGTCCCACCACCGGACTAGCGGGGGGGCTAGGGGAGACCCAGTACTTC.

The gene calls are TRBV15 and TRBJ1-4; D remains unclear. The CDR3 is 13 amino acids. CDR1 LNHNV and CDR2 YYDKDF come from the germline V gene (reference sequence). The V end lost 0 bases, the J end lost 4 bases, and 3 bases lay between the germline ends. CDR3 nucleotide sequence: TGTGCCACCAGCAGAGACTATAATGAAAAACTGTTTTTT. This encodes CATSRDYNEKLFF.

The V and J genes are TRBV19 and TRBJ2-3; D perhaps matches TRBD2 (7 bases). Trimming left V 2 bases short and J 2 bases short, with 14 bases between. Looked up from germline, CDR1 is LNHDA and CDR2 is SQIVND (reference sequence). This CDR3 contains 16 residues. The CDR3 reads CASSISGGLNTDTQYF. For the CDR3, the DNA is TGTGCCAGTAGTATATCCGGGGGGCTCAACACAGATACGCAGTATTTT.

This chain connects TRBV4-3 to TRBJ1-1; possible D gene TRBD1, 5 bases. This CDR3 has 15 residues. Germline V gene data show CDR1 as LGHNA and CDR2 as YSLEER. The V end was cut by 0 bases, the J end by 4 bases, with 12 bases between. The DNA for the CDR3 is TGCGCCAGCAGCCAAGACGGGGGGGTCGGCACTGAAGCTTTCTTT. Translated: CASSQDGGVGTEAFF.

The V gene is TRBV13, the J gene TRBJ2-1; 7 positions agree with TRBD2. Germline V gene lookup returns CDR1 PRHDT and CDR2 FYEKMQ (reference sequence). The CDR3 loop spans 18 amino acids. The J segment lost 1 base and the V segment lost 5 bases, leaving 14 bases of the junction unmatched. CDR3 sequence (DNA): TGTGCCAGCAGCCTAGTGGGACCTAGCGGTCTTTCCTACAATGAGCAGTTCTTC. This sequence encodes CASSLVGPSGLSYNEQFF.

This chain uses TRBV6-6 with TRBJ1-2, with TRBD1 identical over 7 bases. The length of the CDR3 is 15 residues. The trim removed 0 bases at V and 3 bases at J, leaving 4 bases unmatched. CDR1 is MNHNY, CDR2 SVGAGI, per germline (reference sequence). CDR3 coding DNA: TGTGCCAGCAGTTACTCCTACAGGGGAGACTATGGCTACACCTTC. This sequence encodes CASSYSYRGDYGYTF.

V gene TRBV5-8 combines with J gene TRBJ1-4; 9 nucleotides line up with TRBD1. CDR1 and CDR2 (germline): SGHTS, YDEGEE. This CDR3 has 18 residues. V lost 4 bases to trimming and J lost 2 bases; unmatched junction nucleotides: 12. CDR3 protein: CASSHHRGRGSTNEKLFF. The CDR3 DNA reads as TGTGCCAGCAGCCACCACAGGGGGCGCGGGTCCACTAATGAAAAACTGTTTTTT. Together with reference TRBV5-8 and TRBJ1-4, the CDR3 gives the full variable domain: EAGVTQSPTHLIKTRGQQATLRCSPISGHTSVYWYQQALGLGLQFLLWYDEGEERNRGNFPPRFSGRQFPNYSSELNVNALELEDSALYLCASSHHRGRGSTNEKLFFGSGTQLSVL.

V and J are TRBV30 and TRBJ1-5; the match to TRBD1 covers 8 bases. Germline CDR1 and CDR2: GTSNPN and SVGIG (reference sequence). The CDR3 covers 13 residues. V lost 6 bases to trimming and J lost 7 bases; unmatched junction nucleotides: 8. CDR3: CACRDRGGQPQHF. CDR3 nucleotide sequence: TGTGCCTGCCGTGACAGGGGTGGACAGCCCCAGCATTTT.

This chain links TRBV7-6 with TRBJ1-4; perhaps TRBD1 as D (6 bases). In germline, CDR1 is SGHVS, CDR2 FNYEAQ. This CDR3 comprises 19 residues. Trimming stripped 5 bases from V and 1 base from J, with 23 bases between. The CDR3 loop is CASSRGVRGTSGTNEKLFF. As DNA, the CDR3 is TGTGCCAGCAGCAGAGGCGTCAGGGGCACCTCGGGAACTAATGAAAAACTGTTTTTT.

The J gene is TRBJ1-1, the V gene TRBV11-2, with D possibly TRBD1 on 5 matching bases. CDR3 length: 13 amino acids. Germline CDR1 and CDR2: SGHAT and FQNNGV. Trimming shortened V by 0 bases and J by 5 bases, and 7 bases separated the two germline ends. Here the CDR3 reads CASSLDRGTEAFF. CDR3 DNA: TGTGCCAGCAGCTTAGACCGGGGGACTGAAGCTTTCTTT.

The chain links TRBV28 to TRBJ2-7; D gene unclear. V was clipped by 6 bases and J by 6 bases, with 12 bases between them. The CDR3 extends over 12 amino acids. CDR1 and CDR2 from the germline V gene are MDHEN and SYDVKM. The chain's CDR3 is CASSTLTGEQYF. CDR3 nucleotides: TGTGCCAGCAGCACTTTGACTGGCGAGCAGTACTTC.

CDR3: CASSRSGGGSYEQYF. CDR3 DNA sequence: TGTGCCAGCAGTCGTAGCGGGGGAGGGTCCTACGAGCAGTACTTC. V is TRBV27 and J is TRBJ2-7; 9 nucleotides align to TRBD2. Trimming removed 5 bases from V and 1 base from J; junction bases left unmatched: 6. Germline CDR1 and CDR2: MNHEY and SMNVEV (reference sequence). The CDR3 has 15 amino acids.

The J gene is TRBJ1-4, the V gene TRBV6-5; tentatively, D is TRBD1 (6 bases). The CDR3 contains 15 residues. Between the trimmed V and J ends, which lost 6 bases and 4 bases, there was a span of 15 bases. Germline V gene data show CDR1 as MNHEY and CDR2 as SVGAGI. The CDR3 is CASSLSTGDNEKLFF. CDR3 DNA: TGTGCCAGCAGCCTGTCGACAGGCGATAATGAAAAACTGTTTTTT.